The source of this TCR beta chain is a study of a mutant IDH1 vaccine in newly diagnosed glioma. Study overall: Patients were started on vaccination 4-6 weeks after radiotherapy alone, or with temozolomide cycles. V12 took place at week 35, and V13 at week 47.

The CDR3 consists of 14 residues. Germline CDR1 is SGHRS and CDR2 is YFSETQ. With 1 base clipped from V and 5 bases from J, the junction kept 3 bases outside the gene matches. A note on this clone: Its antigen is undetermined.

TCRdb's copy holds only in-frame clones and misses some; the assay was immunoSEQ multiplex PCR. The sample gives 45,000 to 60,000 clones, more than 75% of which show up once; around 6% is in the top ten. Findings and caveats of the study: Pseudoprogression looked unconnected to shifts in top peripheral T cell clonotypes.

Time point here: week 35, safety follow-up. What each vaccine dose contained was 300 ug of mutant IDH1 20-mer peptide, accompanied by topical imiquimod. The V call is TRBV5-1, the J call TRBJ2-3, with 8 bases aligning to TRBD2. This sequence originates from a woman aged 35 to 49 with glioma. The sample consisted of PBMCs, taken from a glioma patient whose treatment included an IDH1 peptide vaccine. CDR3 in DNA: TGCGCCAGCAGCTTGCGGGAGGGTATAGATACGCAGTATTTT. Translated, it gives CASSLREGIDTQYF. Looking up the rest from reference TRBV5-1 and TRBJ2-3 gives the full variable domain: KAGVTQTPRYLIKTRGQQVTLSCSPISGHRSVSWYQQTPGQGLQFLFEYFSETQRNKGNFPGRFSGRQFSNSRSEMNVSTLELGDSALYLCASSLREGIDTQYFGPGTRLTVL.